This passage covers 27 T cell receptor beta chains from one sample sequenced in a study of tumor and adjacent non-tumor tissue in lung cancer. The template was RNA from unsorted bulk tissue. Three rounds of nested PCR, following a modified ARM-PCR protocol, produced the TCRbeta library. One entry per CDR3 protein results from TCRdb running MiXCR on the multiplex PCR reads. Among roughly 81,000 distinct CDR3 sequences, approximately 57% were seen once, and the ten largest hold roughly 15%. Input material: lung tumor tissue. The receptors originated from a man between 70 and 80 years old with non-small cell lung cancer.

As regards this clonotype: One end of the junction fails to match germline, which may point to a read error. The chain recombines TRBV10-2 with TRBJ2-4; D tentatively reads TRBD1 or TRBD2 (5 bases each). The germline V gene has CDR1 WSHSY and CDR2 SAAADI. This CDR3 is built from 15 residues. The CDR3 bases are TGCGCCAGCAGTGAGTCGAGGGGAGCCAAAAGCATTCAGTATTTC. This codes for CASSESRGAKSIQYF.

This clonotype was seen a handful of times. This chain uses TRBV5-1 with TRBJ2-1; D is undetermined. V was clipped by 0 bases and J by 6 bases, with 7 bases between them. The germline V gene has CDR1 SGHRS and CDR2 YFSETQ. CDR3 size: 13 residues. CDR3 amino acids: CASSLGATNEQFF. The CDR3 nucleotides read TGCGCCAGCAGCTTGGGGGCTACCAATGAGCAGTTCTTC.

As for this clonotype: Just one base apart from a much larger clone, this may be a read error. The chain links TRBV30 to TRBJ1-5; D may match TRBD1 or TRBD2 (7 bases each). The J call is uncertain, as TRBJ2-3 better fits the DNA end. Per germline, CDR1 GTSNPN and CDR2 SVGIG (reference sequence). The CDR3 is 16 amino acids. The CDR3 DNA reads TGTGCCTGGGATGAGCACAGGGGAGGGAACCGTCAGCCCCAGTATTTT. Its protein is CAWDEHRGGNRQPQYF.

Concerning this clonotype itself: This sequence may be a read error, since a much larger clone differs from it by one base. This chain uses TRBV11-2 with TRBJ2-7, with unresolved D. Per the germline V gene, CDR1 is SGHAT and CDR2 is FQNNGV. This CDR3 comprises 13 residues. This chain's CDR3 is CASGLDRVYEQYF. The CDR3 DNA follows: TGTGCCAGCGGCTTAGATCGAGTTTACGAGCAGTACTTC.

Details on this clonotype: Sequence at one end of the junction differs from germline and may be a read error. The gene calls are TRBV7-9 and TRBJ2-2, with 15 positions matching TRBD2. The CDR3 is 20 amino acids. Germline lookup yields CDR1 SEHNR and CDR2 FQNEAQ (reference sequence). The CDR3 nucleotides read TGTGCCAGCAGCTCCCCCCCCGGGACTAGCGGGAGGTCATACACCGGGGAGCCGTTTTTT. Protein product: CASSSPPGTSGRSYTGEPFF.

The chain combines TRBV7-3 with TRBJ2-1; D assignment may be TRBD1 or TRBD2 (5 bases each). CDR3 size: 13 residues. V gave up 2 bases and J gave up 8 bases, with 10 bases separating them. Germline CDR1 SGHTA, CDR2 FQGTGA. The CDR3 sequence: CASSLARDDEQFF. Here the CDR3 DNA reads TGTGCCAGCAGCTTAGCCAGGGACGATGAGCAGTTCTTC.

This clonotype is labeled medium-sized. This chain connects TRBV12-3 or TRBV12-4 to TRBJ1-5, with TRBD1 matching over 8 bases. This CDR3 is 14 amino acids long. The J segment lost 5 bases and the V segment lost 4 bases, leaving 4 bases of the junction unmatched. CDR3 region: CASSSTGGHQPQHF. CDR3 in DNA: TGTGCCAGCAGTTCTACAGGGGGGCATCAGCCCCAGCATTTT.

This sequence joins TRBV29-1 and TRBJ2-7, with D possibly TRBD1 on 8 matching bases. This CDR3 is built from 14 residues. CDR1 and CDR2 from the germline V gene are SQVTM and ANQGSEA. CDR3 residues: CIGCVTGEGYEQYF. As DNA, the CDR3 is TGCATCGGATGCGTGACAGGGGAGGGCTACGAGCAGTACTTC.

This clonotype was observed a single time. Relative to the germline gene, one junction end is altered; a read error may explain this. This sequence joins TRBV5-4 and TRBJ2-1; TRBD2 might be the D (6 bases). CDR3 length equals 15 residues. Looked up from germline, CDR1 is SGHNT and CDR2 is YYREEE (reference sequence). The CDR3 protein is CDSSLESGSYNEQFF. The CDR3 DNA reads as TGTGACAGCAGCCTGGAAAGCGGGTCCTACAATGAGCAGTTCTTC. Looking up the rest from reference TRBV5-4 and TRBJ2-1 gives the full variable domain: ETGVTQSPTHLIKTRGQQVTLRCSSQSGHNTVSWYQQALGQGPQFIFQYYREEENGRGNFPPRFSGLQFPNYSSELNVNALELDDSALYLCDSSLESGSYNEQFFGPGTRLTVL.

For this clonotype: This CDR3 is missing its conserved last phenylalanine or tryptophan, likely due to a read error. The gene calls are TRBV30 and TRBJ1-5; D ambiguous. The germline V and J ends were trimmed by 0 bases and 3 bases, with 6 bases remaining between them. This CDR3 spans 13 amino acids. The germline V gene has CDR1 GTSNPN and CDR2 SVGIG (reference sequence). In DNA form, the CDR3 reads TGTGCCTGGAGTGTAGACAACAATCAGCCCCAGCATTTA. Protein product: CAWSVDNNQPQHL.

Points on this clonotype: Because the CDR3 is missing its conserved closing phenylalanine or tryptophan, this is likely a read error. The limits of the CDR3 on the DNA are not certain, so only TCRdb's listed CDR3 is given. The chain couples TRBV11-2 to TRBJ2-7; the D call in the table, TRBD2, was not verified against the DNA. With termini counted, the CDR3 has 14 amino acids. The germline CDR1 and CDR2 sequences are SGHAT and FQNNGV. This CDR3 reads CASSLGAGAYEQYY.

The chain recombines TRBV11-3 with TRBJ2-7, with 7 bases lining up with TRBD2. The length of the CDR3 is 13 residues. V lost 4 bases, J lost 9 bases, and 9 bases stayed unmatched. From germline, CDR1 is SGHNT and CDR2 YENEEA. CDR3 sequence reads: CASSSGGTCGQYF. The CDR3 region has the DNA TGTGCCAGCAGCTCGGGGGGAACCTGCGGGCAGTACTTC.

There are many counts of this clonotype. This CDR3 is CSASTPGLARNEQFF. The DNA of the CDR3 is TGCAGTGCTAGTACCCCGGGACTAGCGCGGAATGAGCAGTTCTTC. The V gene is TRBV20-1, the J gene TRBJ2-1; TRBD2 aligns across 10 bases. The V gene end was trimmed by 3 bases and the J gene end by 7 bases; junction bases not matched to a gene: 9. In germline, CDR1 is DFQATT, CDR2 SNEGSKA (reference sequence). The CDR3 loop spans 15 amino acids.

The rearrangement joins TRBV6-1 to TRBJ1-2, with 8 bases aligning to TRBD1. The CDR3 is 16 amino acids. Germline CDR1 and CDR2: MNHNS and SASEGT. The V gene end was trimmed by 5 bases and the J gene end by 1 base; junction bases not matched to a gene: 9. The CDR3 nucleotides are TGTGCCAGCAGTCGGTTCGGGACAGGTGTTAACTATGGCTACACCTTC. Amino acids: CASSRFGTGVNYGYTF.

This clonotype was observed at least ten times. The V and J genes are TRBV5-4 and TRBJ2-3, with TRBD2 matching over 11 bases. This CDR3 has 14 amino acids. Germline trimming cut 4 bases from V and 11 bases from J; bases unmatched to any gene: 9. Germline CDR1 SGHNT, CDR2 YYREEE (reference sequence). For the CDR3, the DNA is TGTGCCAGCAGCCCAAAACTAGCGGGGGATGTGCAGTATTTT. Translating gives CASSPKLAGDVQYF.

Concerning this clonotype: Compared with germline, one end of the junction differs, possibly owing to a read error. The chain joins TRBV7-9 to TRBJ2-1; D is ambiguous. The CDR3 has 15 residues. Germline V gene data show CDR1 as SEHNR and CDR2 as FQNEAQ (reference sequence). CDR3 DNA: TGTGTCAGCAGCATAGAGGTCGTAGGCTACAATGAGCAGTTCTTC. Translated, it gives CVSSIEVVGYNEQFF.

Concerning this clonotype itself: The junction and the germline gene differ at one end; a read error may be behind it. This chain connects TRBV10-2 to TRBJ1-5, with D maybe TRBD1 (6 bases). Germline assignment: CDR1 WSHSY and CDR2 SAAADI. The CDR3 contains 12 residues. The CDR3 DNA reads TGCACCAGCTCAGGGGCGAATCAGCCCCAGCATTTT. This translates into CTSSGANQPQHF.

A remark on this clonotype: The junction shows a germline mismatch at one end, possibly a read error. The rearrangement joins TRBV5-1 to TRBJ1-1; 7 bases are a match to TRBD1. There are 16 residues in the CDR3. CDR1 and CDR2 (germline): SGHRS, YFSETQ. CDR3 nucleotide sequence: TGCGCCGGCAGCCCGGGGAGGGGGCAAATGGGCTCTGAAGCTTTCTTT. Translating gives CAGSPGRGQMGSEAFF.

In the case of this clonotype: One end of the junction does not line up with germline, which may come from a read error. The genes are TRBV11-2 and TRBJ2-2; 7 bases agree with TRBD1. The CDR3 has 15 residues. Germline assignment: CDR1 SGHAT and CDR2 FQNNGV. The CDR3 DNA sequence: TGTGCAAGCAGCCTTAGCAGGGGGAGAACCGGGGAGCTGTTTTTT. Its translation is CASSLSRGRTGELFF.

A word on this clonotype: Germline and junction disagree at one end, which may indicate a read error. The chain links TRBV4-1 to TRBJ2-7; D is perhaps TRBD2 (6 bases). There are 14 residues in the CDR3. Germline values: CDR1 MGHRA, CDR2 YSYEKL. The CDR3 DNA reads TGCGCCAGCAGTCAAGACGTTGGGAGGTACGAGCAGTACTTC. Amino acid sequence: CASSQDVGRYEQYF.

In regard to this clonotype: Sequence at one end of the junction differs from germline and may be a read error. This sequence joins TRBV5-4 and TRBJ2-1, with 9 positions matching TRBD1. CDR1 is SGHNT, CDR2 YYREEE, per germline (reference sequence). CDR3 size: 16 residues. In nucleotides, the CDR3 is TGTGCTAGCAGCTTGAGGACAGGGGTTTCCTACAATGAGCAGTCCTTC. It is translated as CASSLRTGVSYNEQSF. The full variable domain, its missing parts supplied by reference TRBV5-4 and TRBJ2-1, is ETGVTQSPTHLIKTRGQQVTLRCSSQSGHNTVSWYQQALGQGPQFIFQYYREEENGRGNFPPRFSGLQFPNYSSELNVNALELDDSALYLCASSLRTGVSYNEQSFGPGTRLTVL.

The chain combines TRBV4-1 with TRBJ2-7, with D perhaps matching TRBD2 (5 bases). Looked up from germline, CDR1 is MGHRA and CDR2 is YSYEKL. CDR3 size: 15 residues. V was shortened by 5 bases and J by 12 bases, with 26 bases between the two germline ends. CDR3 coding DNA: TGCGCCAGCAGCAAGACCGAGGCGGGCGGCTGCGAACTGTACTTC. Its translation is CASSKTEAGGCELYF.

This clonotype was detected many times. The V and J genes are TRBV6-1 and TRBJ1-4; a weak D match, TRBD1 (6 bases). Between the trimmed V and J ends, which lost 5 bases and 2 bases, there was a span of 9 bases. The CDR3 has 14 residues. Germline CDR1 reads MNHNS; CDR2 reads SASEGT. In DNA, the CDR3 is TGTGCCAGCAGTCTACAGGGCACTAATGAAAAACTGTTTTTT. It yields the protein CASSLQGTNEKLFF.

This clonotype was counted ten times or more. The CDR3 protein is CASSLGTSGGLTSYEQYF. The CDR3 nucleotides read TGTGCCAGCAGCTTGGGGACTAGCGGGGGGCTTACCTCCTACGAGCAGTACTTC. The V gene is TRBV5-4, the J gene TRBJ2-7; 14 bases match TRBD2. Germline trimming cut 0 bases from V and 0 bases from J; bases unmatched to any gene: 5. CDR3 size: 18 residues. Germline V gives CDR1 SGHNT, CDR2 YYREEE (reference sequence).

The V and J genes are TRBV12-3 or TRBV12-4 and TRBJ2-3, with D maybe TRBD2 (6 bases). V shed 3 bases and J shed 12 bases, with 16 bases lying between them. The CDR3 runs to 13 residues. CDR3 loop: CASSLRGSDAQYF. DNA of the CDR3: TGTGCCAGCAGTTTGCGGGGATCAGATGCTCAGTATTTT.

As concerns this clonotype: The junction shows a germline mismatch at one end, possibly a read error. This chain joins TRBV10-3 and TRBJ2-3; the D gene is possibly TRBD2 (6 bases). The germline CDR1 and CDR2 sequences are ENHRY and SYGVKD. CDR3 length equals 13 residues. The CDR3 bases are TGTGCCACCGGAGGGCTGGGCACAGATGCGCAGTATTTT. Protein sequence: CATGGLGTDAQYF.

This chain connects TRBV4-1 to TRBJ2-1; maybe TRBD2 (6 bases). Germline V gene lookup returns CDR1 MGHRA and CDR2 YSYEKL. The CDR3 totals 15 residues. CDR3 sequence: CTSSQERGSYNEQFF. Written as DNA, the CDR3 is TGCACTAGCAGCCAGGAACGGGGCTCCTACAATGAGCAGTTCTTC.